Each of the 3 T cell receptor beta chains below was sequenced from the same sample in a study of blood T cell repertoires in COVID-19. Method: immunoSEQ multiplex PCR; TCRdb's copy keeps in-frame clones and lacks some. The profile covers 200,000 to 300,000 clones, with about 90% appearing a single time and 0.83% taken by the ten largest. Material for sequencing was peripheral blood. These receptors were obtained from a man aged 25-45 years with COVID-19, enrolled during active disease.

The CDR3: CASSPRGQGADLNTEAFF. The CDR3 region has the DNA TGTGCCAGCTCACCACGAGGGCAGGGGGCTGATTTGAACACTGAAGCTTTCTTT. The J gene is TRBJ1-1, the V gene TRBV18; TRBD1 aligns across 8 bases. V gave up 1 base and J gave up 0 bases; unmatched junction bases: 10. CDR1 is KGHSH, CDR2 LQKENI, per germline. The CDR3 spans 18 residues.

The chain joins TRBV5-1 to TRBJ1-1; D may be TRBD1 (6 bases). Germline CDR1 reads SGHRS; CDR2 reads YFSETQ. The CDR3 spans 14 residues. Trimming removed 3 bases at V and 6 bases at J, with 15 bases between. CDR3 bases: TGCGCCAGCAGCTATGACAGGTTGGGACCTGAAGCTTTCTTT. It encodes CASSYDRLGPEAFF. Complete variable domain (other parts from reference TRBV5-1 and TRBJ1-1): KAGVTQTPRYLIKTRGQQVTLSCSPISGHRSVSWYQQTPGQGLQFLFEYFSETQRNKGNFPGRFSGRQFSNSRSEMNVSTLELGDSALYLCASSYDRLGPEAFFGQGTRLTVV.

The rearrangement links TRBV7-9 to TRBJ1-6; 7 nucleotides line up with TRBD1. CDR3 size: 16 residues. Germline loops: CDR1 SEHNR, CDR2 FQNEAQ (reference sequence). V lost 4 bases and J lost 7; bases outside the gene matches: 10. This CDR3 is CASSSPSGTVNSPLHF. The CDR3 nucleotides are TGTGCCAGCAGCTCCCCCTCTGGGACAGTAAATTCACCCCTCCACTTT.